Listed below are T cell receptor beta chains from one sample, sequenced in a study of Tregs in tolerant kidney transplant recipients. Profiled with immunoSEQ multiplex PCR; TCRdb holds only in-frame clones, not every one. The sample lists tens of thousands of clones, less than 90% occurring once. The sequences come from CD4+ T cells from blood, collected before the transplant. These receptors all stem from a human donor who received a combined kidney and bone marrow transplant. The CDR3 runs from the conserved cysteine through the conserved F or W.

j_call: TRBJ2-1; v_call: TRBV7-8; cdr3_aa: CASSYRDKTYNEQFF
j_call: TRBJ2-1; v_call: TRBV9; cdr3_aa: CASSVAAASGRYYNEQFF
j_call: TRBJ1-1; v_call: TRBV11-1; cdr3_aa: CASSYRQGQGNTEAFF
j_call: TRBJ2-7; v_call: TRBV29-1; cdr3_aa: CSVKPGQGAGEQYF
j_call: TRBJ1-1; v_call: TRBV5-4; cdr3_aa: CASSPTVSTEAFF
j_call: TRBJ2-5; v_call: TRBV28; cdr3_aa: CASSTRDRGTETQYF
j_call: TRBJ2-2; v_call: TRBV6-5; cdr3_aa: CASSYSLTTNTGELFF
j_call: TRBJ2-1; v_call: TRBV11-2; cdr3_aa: CASSLAFGTSGPVYNEQFF
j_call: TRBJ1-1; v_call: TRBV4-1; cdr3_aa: CASSPPRTGSMNTEAFF
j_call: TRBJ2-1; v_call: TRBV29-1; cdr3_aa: CSVEGSGRYEQFF
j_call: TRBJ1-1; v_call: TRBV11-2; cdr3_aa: CASSFEGQGSEAFF
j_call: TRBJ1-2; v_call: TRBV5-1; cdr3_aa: CASRAGTELGNYGYTF
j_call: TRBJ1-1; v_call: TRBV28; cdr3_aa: CASSKYTEAFF
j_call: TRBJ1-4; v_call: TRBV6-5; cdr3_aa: CASRTGGRTNEKLFF
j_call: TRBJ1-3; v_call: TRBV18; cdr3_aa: CASSPDRGGNTIYF
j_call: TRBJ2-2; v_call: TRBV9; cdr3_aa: CASSENPGASTGELFF
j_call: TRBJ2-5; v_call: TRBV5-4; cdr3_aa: CARAWTNQETQYF
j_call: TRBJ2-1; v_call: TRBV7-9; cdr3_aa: CASSEGLAFINEQFF
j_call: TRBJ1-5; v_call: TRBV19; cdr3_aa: CASSTRQGAGSNQPQHF
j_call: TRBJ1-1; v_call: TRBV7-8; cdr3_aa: CASSLGRGNTEAFF
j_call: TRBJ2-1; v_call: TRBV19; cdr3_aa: CASSIGQGTGNEQFF
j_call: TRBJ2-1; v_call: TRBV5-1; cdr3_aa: CASSFQPPIAGGYNEQFF